These 13 T cell receptor beta chains were all obtained from the same sample, sequenced in a study of tumor and adjacent non-tumor tissue in lung cancer. This sample's RNA came from whole unsorted tissue. A modified ARM-PCR protocol with three rounds of nested PCR amplified TCRbeta. In TCRdb, the multiplex PCR reads were re-called with MiXCR into one record per CDR3 protein. The sample consists of roughly 75,000 distinct CDR3 sequences, 60% to 80% of them appearing once. Sequenced sample: lung tumor tissue. The receptor source for this set is a woman in her fifties or sixties with non-small cell lung cancer.

This clonotype rates as medium-sized (0.01 to 0.1%). This sequence joins TRBV12-3 or TRBV12-4 and TRBJ2-7; possible D gene TRBD2, 6 bases. There are 15 residues in the CDR3. V gave up 6 bases and J gave up 4 bases, with 19 bases separating them. CDR3: CASRGTGTSAYEQYF. The CDR3 coding sequence is TGTGCCAGCAGGGGCACCGGGACTTCGGCTTACGAGCAGTACTTC.

A remark on this clonotype: Because the CDR3 is missing its conserved closing phenylalanine or tryptophan, this is likely a read error. This chain joins TRBV28 and TRBJ2-3, with 8 positions matching TRBD2. The CDR3 is made up of 16 amino acids. Germline CDR1 MDHEN, CDR2 SYDVKM. The CDR3 protein is CSSRPWAGGSADTQYY. DNA for the CDR3: TGTTCCAGCAGACCTTGGGCGGGAGGATCCGCAGATACGCAGTATTAT.

This clonotype was observed at least ten times. V usage is TRBV28 and J usage is TRBJ2-1; the match to TRBD2 covers 13 bases. Germline trimming cut 4 bases from V and 8 bases from J; bases unmatched to any gene: 2. Germline CDR1 MDHEN, CDR2 SYDVKM. The CDR3 is made up of 14 amino acids. CDR3 loop: CASSWTSGRYEQFF. The CDR3 nucleotides are TGTGCCAGCAGTTGGACTAGCGGGAGATATGAGCAGTTCTTC.

Note on this clonotype: The junction departs from germline at one end; a sequencing error may be responsible. V and J are TRBV11-2 and TRBJ2-1, with a possible D match to TRBD2 (6 bases). Germline V gene lookup returns CDR1 SGHAT and CDR2 FQNNGV. This CDR3 has 15 residues. The CDR3 nucleotides read TGTGCCAGCAGCTTAGAAGCTAGCGTAAGGGCTGAGCAATTCTTC. Its translation: CASSLEASVRAEQFF. Complete variable domain (other parts from reference TRBV11-2 and TRBJ2-1): EAGVAQSPRYKIIEKRQSVAFWCNPISGHATLYWYQQILGQGPKLLIQFQNNGVVDDSQLPKDRFSAERLKGVDSTLKIQPAKLEDSAVYLCASSLEASVRAEQFFGPGTRLTVL.

Comment on this clonotype: At one boundary the junction diverges from the germline segment, which might be a read error. The rearrangement joins TRBV12-3 or TRBV12-4 to TRBJ2-3; D possibly corresponds to TRBD2 (6 bases). This CDR3 comprises 18 residues. Here the CDR3 reads CASSSRNLALRGAETQYF. CDR3 DNA sequence: TGTGCCAGCAGTTCGAGAAATCTGGCCCTGCGGGGCGCAGAAACGCAGTATTTT.

As regards this clonotype: Lacking the conserved final phenylalanine or tryptophan, this CDR3 likely reflects a read error. V usage is TRBV12-3 or TRBV12-4 and J usage is TRBJ2-1; a weak D match, TRBD2 (5 bases). This CDR3 has 15 amino acids. The CDR3 coding sequence is TGTGCCAGCACTTTACCGGAGGACCCCTATAATGAGCAGTTCCTC. Its protein product is CASTLPEDPYNEQFL.

A note on this clonotype: A read error is likely, as this CDR3 ends without the conserved phenylalanine or tryptophan. V and J are TRBV11-1 and TRBJ2-5; D is tentatively TRBD1 or TRBD2 (5 bases each). Per germline, CDR1 SGHAT and CDR2 FQDESV (reference sequence). The length of the CDR3 is 14 residues. The DNA of the CDR3 is TGTGCCGGCAGCCCGGGACGGGGCGTAGGGACCCAGTACGTC. This translates into CAGSPGRGVGTQYV.

Regarding this clonotype: This is likely a read error, given that the CDR3 carries no conserved phenylalanine or tryptophan at its end. This chain joins TRBV24-1 and TRBJ2-1, with no clear D. V shed 0 bases and J shed 0 bases, with 8 bases lying between them. The CDR3 length is 16 residues. From germline, CDR1 is KGHDR and CDR2 SFDVKD. Here the CDR3 DNA reads TGTGCCACCAGTGATTTGCTAGGAAACTCCTACAATGAGCAGTTCGTC. Its translation: CATSDLLGNSYNEQFV.

This clonotype was observed a few times. J is TRBJ2-1 and V is TRBV28; a possible D gene is TRBD2 (7 bases). The CDR3 runs 16 residues. V gave up 2 bases and J gave up 4 bases, with 15 bases separating them. Germline values: CDR1 MDHEN, CDR2 SYDVKM. The CDR3: CASSLSGGGAYNEQFF. CDR3 bases: TGTGCCAGCAGTTTAAGTGGCGGGGGCGCTTACAATGAGCAGTTCTTC.

The chain employs TRBV20-1 and TRBJ2-1, with D tentatively TRBD2 (5 bases). The V end lost 0 bases, the J end lost 0 bases, and 12 bases lay between the germline ends. The CDR3 covers 16 residues. Germline CDR1 reads DFQATT; CDR2 reads SNEGSKA (reference sequence). The CDR3 DNA follows: TGCAGTGCTAGAGAGAGCGGTCCAGGCTCCTACAATGAGCAGTTCTTC. Translated, it gives CSARESGPGSYNEQFF.

This clonotype appeared a single time. The rearrangement joins TRBV11-2 to TRBJ2-2; tentatively, D is TRBD1 or TRBD2 (5 bases each). The ends were cut back, 8 bases at V and 7 bases at J, with 14 bases in the middle. The CDR3 sequence is 13 residues long. Germline CDR1 is SGHAT and CDR2 is FQNNGV. The CDR3 sequence is CASGRDPSGELFF. The CDR3 DNA is TGTGCCAGCGGCAGGGACCCAAGCGGGGAGCTGTTTTTT.

For this clonotype: The conserved phenylalanine or tryptophan normally closing the CDR3 is absent here, so this likely arose from a read error. V usage is TRBV10-3 and J usage is TRBJ2-7; perhaps D is TRBD1 or TRBD2 (5 bases each). V was pared by 10 bases and J by 4 bases, with 17 bases between. The germline gives CDR1 ENHRY, CDR2 SYGVKD. This CDR3 contains 13 residues. The chain's CDR3 is CATEGTDGYEQYL. The CDR3 DNA reads as TGTGCCACTGAGGGGACGGACGGGTACGAGCAGTACCTC.

The chain combines TRBV6-6 with TRBJ2-1; maybe TRBD2 (5 bases). V was shortened by 4 bases and J by 9 bases, with 16 bases between the two germline ends. Germline V gene data show CDR1 as MNHNY and CDR2 as SVGAGI (reference sequence). The CDR3 length is 14 residues. The CDR3 region is CASSFSINGSEQFF. The CDR3 DNA sequence: TGTGCCAGCAGTTTTTCGATCAATGGGAGTGAGCAGTTCTTC.